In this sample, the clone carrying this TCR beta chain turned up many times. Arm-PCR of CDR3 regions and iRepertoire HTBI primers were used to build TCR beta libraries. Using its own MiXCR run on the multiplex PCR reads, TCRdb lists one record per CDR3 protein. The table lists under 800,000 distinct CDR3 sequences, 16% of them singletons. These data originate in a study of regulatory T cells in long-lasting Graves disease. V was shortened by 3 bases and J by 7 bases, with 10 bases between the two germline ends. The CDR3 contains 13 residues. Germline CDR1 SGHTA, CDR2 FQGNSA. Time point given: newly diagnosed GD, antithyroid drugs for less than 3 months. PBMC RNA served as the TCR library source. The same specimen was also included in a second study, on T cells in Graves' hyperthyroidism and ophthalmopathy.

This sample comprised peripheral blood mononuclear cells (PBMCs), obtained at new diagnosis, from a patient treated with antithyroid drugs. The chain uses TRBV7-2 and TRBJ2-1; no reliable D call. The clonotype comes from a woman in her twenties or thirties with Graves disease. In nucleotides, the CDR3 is TGTGCCAGCAGCTTCGGACGAGAGAATGAGCAGTTCTTC. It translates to CASSFGRENEQFF. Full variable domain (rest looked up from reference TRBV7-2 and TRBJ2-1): GAGVSQSPSNKVTEKGKDVELRCDPISGHTALYWYRQSLGQGLEFLIYFQGNSAPDKSGLPSDRFSAERTGGSVSTLTIQRTQQEDSAVYLCASSFGRENEQFFGPGTRLTVL.